The 24 T cell receptor beta chains given below trace back to one sample, sequenced in a study of metastatic and nonmetastatic thyroid tumors. TCRdb re-analyzed the PCR reads through MiXCR. The sample holds about 93,000 clones, roughly 12% seen once. No treatment had been given to any patient before thyroid surgery. The sample taken for sequencing was blood. These receptors originate from a female donor with papillary thyroid cancer or a benign thyroid nodule (not recorded which). Some clones in this sample may be carry-over from other donors' samples.

In this sample, this clone turned up many times. Within the sample, other DNA sequences also encode this same CDR3. V gene TRBV28 combines with J gene TRBJ2-1, with a weak D call TRBD1 (5 bases). Germline V gene sequence: CDR1 MDHEN, CDR2 SYDVKM. This CDR3 is 13 amino acids long. The V and J ends lost 3 bases and 7 bases respectively, with 10 bases between them. The CDR3 nucleotides are TGTGCCAGCAGTTTTTCAGGGCGAAATGAGCAGTTCTTC. Translating it yields CASSFSGRNEQFF.

This chain joins TRBV7-9 and TRBJ2-4, with D unresolved. The CDR3 length is 14 residues. Germline V gives CDR1 SEHNR, CDR2 FQNEAQ (reference sequence). V shed 1 base and J shed 8 bases, with 12 bases lying between them. The CDR3 sequence: CASSLVGLMYIQYF. As DNA, the CDR3 is TGTGCCAGCAGCTTAGTCGGCCTTATGTACATTCAGTACTTC.

The rearrangement uses TRBV5-4 and TRBJ2-5; D unresolved. The CDR3 loop spans 13 amino acids. In germline, CDR1 is SGHNT, CDR2 YYREEE (reference sequence). The V and J ends lost 0 bases and 0 bases respectively, with 3 bases between them. CDR3: CASSLVYQETQYF. The CDR3 DNA follows: TGTGCCAGCAGCTTGGTGTACCAAGAGACCCAGTACTTC.

This clone was counted many times. The chain joins TRBV7-9 to TRBJ1-1; no definite D call. The CDR3 totals 11 residues. Germline loops: CDR1 SEHNR, CDR2 FQNEAQ (reference sequence). Trimming took 5 bases from V and 6 from J, leaving 7 bases between them. For the CDR3, the DNA is TGTGCCAGCAGCGCCTTCTCTGAAGCTTTCTTT. This gives the protein CASSAFSEAFF.

This clone was seen at least ten times. This chain uses TRBV30 with TRBJ2-7, with D uncertain. This CDR3 region has 16 residues. The germline V gene has CDR1 GTSNPN and CDR2 SVGIG (reference sequence). The germline V and J ends were trimmed by 4 bases and 1 base, with 20 bases remaining between them. CDR3: CAWTPPRVSPSYEQYF. The CDR3 nucleotides are TGTGCCTGGACCCCACCCCGGGTAAGCCCTTCCTACGAGCAGTACTTC.

This clone was seen ten or more times. The chain carries TRBV7-8 and TRBJ2-2, with D possibly being TRBD1 or TRBD2 (5 bases each). Germline values: CDR1 SGHVS, CDR2 FQNEAQ. V gave up 7 bases and J gave up 4 bases, with 16 bases separating them. This CDR3 contains 15 residues. The CDR3 sequence is CASMGSRVGTGELFF. The CDR3 DNA follows: TGTGCCAGCATGGGGAGCAGGGTTGGCACCGGGGAGCTGTTTTTT.

The rearrangement links TRBV13 to TRBJ1-5; weak D call: TRBD1 (6 bases). Germline CDR1 reads PRHDT; CDR2 reads FYEKMQ (reference sequence). The V gene lost 3 bases and the J gene lost 10 bases, with 19 bases spanning the gap. The CDR3 totals 15 residues. CDR3 sequence (DNA): TGTGCCAGCAGCTTTACTGGGGGCGGGAGTCATCCCCAGCATTTT. Its protein product is CASSFTGGGSHPQHF.

In this sample, this clone turned up many times. It may be a read error: a sequence one base away is much more abundant. This CDR3 is also generated by other DNA sequences in the sample. The chain is built from TRBV28 and TRBJ2-7; the D gene is possibly TRBD2 (7 bases). This CDR3 comprises 13 residues. Deletions cut 6 bases from V and 6 bases from J, with 15 bases between. Looked up from germline, CDR1 is MDHEN and CDR2 is SYDVKM. The CDR3: CASRWTGGAEQYF. The CDR3 bases are TGTGCCAGCAGGTGGACGGGGGGCGCCGAGCAGTACTTC.

With respect to this clone: Within the sample, other DNA sequences also encode this same CDR3. This rearrangement joins TRBV29-1 to TRBJ1-1, with a possible D match to TRBD1 (6 bases). Germline assignment: CDR1 SQVTM and CDR2 ANQGSEA. V gave up 6 bases and J gave up 5 bases, with 22 bases separating them. This CDR3 is built from 15 residues. CDR3 DNA sequence: TGCAGCGTCATCCCTGGTACAGGGACTGGGACTGAAGCTTTCTTT. The encoded protein is CSVIPGTGTGTEAFF.

This clone was observed a few times. The chain combines TRBV28 with TRBJ2-1, with 12 positions matching TRBD2. Germline CDR1 and CDR2: MDHEN and SYDVKM. The CDR3 contains 14 residues. J gave up 5 bases and V 5 bases, and 1 base lay outside the gene matches. The CDR3 DNA sequence: TGTGCCAGCAGTCGACTAGCGGGAGACAATGAGCAGTTCTTC. Its protein product is CASSRLAGDNEQFF.

This clone was seen many times. This chain joins TRBV28 and TRBJ2-2, with 10 bases that match TRBD1. Germline V gives CDR1 MDHEN, CDR2 SYDVKM. CDR3 size: 15 residues. The V and J ends lost 6 bases and 4 bases, in that order; junction bases with no gene match: 5. The CDR3 region is CASRSGTGVTGELFF. For the CDR3, the DNA is TGTGCCAGCAGATCCGGGACAGGGGTCACCGGGGAGCTGTTTTTT.

This clone was picked up many times. This chain connects TRBV29-1 to TRBJ2-3; TRBD2 matches at 7 bases. This CDR3 is 12 amino acids long. Looked up from germline, CDR1 is SQVTM and CDR2 is ANQGSEA. J lost 6 bases, V lost 7 bases, and 7 bases had no gene match. This CDR3 reads CSGVTSWDTQYF. The CDR3 DNA sequence: TGCAGCGGGGTGACTAGCTGGGATACGCAGTATTTT.

At least ten counts were recorded for this clone. The CDR3 coding sequence is TGTGCCAGCAGGCCCGGAAACAGGGGGCTCCACCAAGAGACCCAGTACTTC. Its translation is CASRPGNRGLHQETQYF. This chain connects TRBV6-2 or TRBV6-3 to TRBJ2-5; 9 nucleotides agree with TRBD1. This CDR3 has 17 residues. V was clipped by 6 bases and J by 0 bases; unmatched bases: 11. The germline V gene encodes CDR1 MNHEY and CDR2 SVGEGT.

This clone showed up many times. This chain uses TRBV20-1 with TRBJ2-3; 7 positions agree with TRBD1. V lost 7 bases, J lost 7 bases, and 8 bases stayed unmatched. The germline V gene has CDR1 DFQATT and CDR2 SNEGSKA (reference sequence). The CDR3 contains 12 residues. DNA of the CDR3: TGCAGTGGGTGGGACAGCACGAATACGCAGTATTTT. This gives the protein CSGWDSTNTQYF.

V gene TRBV7-8 combines with J gene TRBJ2-7, with a tentative D call TRBD1 (7 bases). Trimming removed 0 bases at V and 3 bases at J, with 21 bases between. The germline V gene has CDR1 SGHVS and CDR2 FQNEAQ. The CDR3 loop spans 18 amino acids. DNA of the CDR3: TGTGCCAGCAGCTTAGCGCCGGCAGGGGGAGGACTGTACTACGAGCAGTACTTC. Its translation: CASSLAPAGGGLYYEQYF.

This clone occurred many times. The rearrangement links TRBV14 to TRBJ2-7, with D possibly being TRBD2 (5 bases). The CDR3 has 13 amino acids. V was cut by 1 base and J by 4 bases, with 8 bases left in between. Germline V gene lookup returns CDR1 SGHDN and CDR2 FVKESK. Here the CDR3 reads CASSQVPGYEQYF. The CDR3 nucleotides read TGTGCCAGCAGCCAAGTCCCGGGGTACGAGCAGTACTTC. Variable domain in full (rest from reference TRBV14 and TRBJ2-7): EAGVTQFPSHSVIEKGQTVTLRCDPISGHDNLYWYRRVMGKEIKFLLHFVKESKQDESGMPNNRFLAERTGGTYSTLKVQPAELEDSGVYFCASSQVPGYEQYFGPGTRLTVT.

In its sample, this clone was seen many times. The chain is built from TRBV11-3 and TRBJ2-1; 9 positions agree with TRBD1. CDR1 is SGHNT and CDR2 is YENEEA in the germline V gene. The V segment lost 4 bases and the J segment 4 bases; nucleotides outside the gene matches: 2. CDR3 length: 14 amino acids. The CDR3 sequence: CASSSGQGYNEQFF. The CDR3 nucleotides read TGTGCCAGCAGCTCGGGACAGGGATACAATGAGCAGTTCTTC. The full variable domain, completed using reference TRBV11-3 and TRBJ2-1, is EAGVVQSPRYKIIEKKQPVAFWCNPISGHNTLYWYLQNLGQGPELLIRYENEEAVDDSQLPKDRFSAERLKGVDSTLKIQPAELGDSAVYLCASSSGQGYNEQFFGPGTRLTVL.

This clone was observed many times. This rearrangement joins TRBV20-1 to TRBJ2-7, with D perhaps matching TRBD2 (5 bases). Trimming stripped 4 bases from V and 0 bases from J, with 16 bases between. CDR3 length: 15 residues. Germline V gene lookup returns CDR1 DFQATT and CDR2 SNEGSKA (reference sequence). The CDR3 region is CSATTTKRISYEQYF. As DNA, the CDR3 is TGCAGTGCTACTACGACGAAGCGGATCTCCTACGAGCAGTACTTC.

In this sample, this clone turned up many times. The chain links TRBV6-5 to TRBJ1-1, with 8 bases matching TRBD1. The CDR3 is 16 amino acids. The V gene end was trimmed by 0 bases and the J gene end by 1 base; junction bases not matched to a gene: 4. The germline gives CDR1 MNHEY, CDR2 SVGAGI. The CDR3 DNA follows: TGTGCCAGCAGTTACTCGACAGGGGCGACGAACACTGAAGCTTTCTTT. Translation gives CASSYSTGATNTEAFF.

Many counts were recorded for this clone. The chain combines TRBV5-1 with TRBJ2-1; tentatively, D is TRBD2 (6 bases). Germline V gene data show CDR1 as SGHRS and CDR2 as YFSETQ. The CDR3 consists of 16 residues. V was pared by 4 bases and J by 4 bases, with 18 bases between. The CDR3 nucleotides are TGCGCCAGCAGCCTCAACGAGGCGGGGCCTTACAATGAGCAGTTCTTC. Protein: CASSLNEAGPYNEQFF.

This clone was counted many times. The chain carries TRBV27 and TRBJ1-2; no clear D gene. The CDR3 contains 16 residues. V lost 5 bases and J lost 4, with 20 bases in between. Germline-derived CDR1 and CDR2 are MNHEY and SMNVEV (reference sequence). The CDR3 coding sequence is TGTGCCAGCAGTCTTAATCATAAACTTTTCCCCTATGGCTACACCTTC. It codes for CASSLNHKLFPYGYTF.

The sample holds many counts of this clone. The chain employs TRBV20-1 and TRBJ2-1, with 9 bases matching TRBD2. From germline, CDR1 is DFQATT and CDR2 SNEGSKA (reference sequence). V lost 0 bases to trimming and J lost 3 bases; unmatched junction nucleotides: 9. This CDR3 is built from 17 residues. The CDR3 loop reads CSARDQGGGRGYNEQFF. In DNA form, the CDR3 reads TGCAGTGCTAGAGATCAAGGGGGCGGGAGGGGCTACAATGAGCAGTTCTTC.

This clone was seen ten or more times. The V call is TRBV27, the J call TRBJ2-1, with 11 positions matching TRBD2. CDR3 size: 15 residues. The ends lost 8 bases at V and 5 bases at J; junction bases unmatched: 8. The germline V gene encodes CDR1 MNHEY and CDR2 SMNVEV (reference sequence). The CDR3 sequence is CASSTGTSGNNEQFF. DNA of the CDR3: TGTGCCAGCTCCACCGGGACTAGCGGAAACAATGAGCAGTTCTTC.

Concerning this clone: A much larger clone is a single base away; this may be a read error. The CDR3 here is CASSLLVSGVLVTEAFF. CDR3 DNA: TGTGCCAGCAGTCTCCTGGTTTCAGGGGTCTTAGTCACTGAAGCTTTCTTT. The V gene is TRBV2, the J gene TRBJ1-1; a possible D gene is TRBD1 (6 bases). V shed 5 bases and J shed 4 bases, with 23 bases lying between them. This CDR3 spans 17 amino acids. Germline CDR1 is SNHLY and CDR2 is FYNNEI.